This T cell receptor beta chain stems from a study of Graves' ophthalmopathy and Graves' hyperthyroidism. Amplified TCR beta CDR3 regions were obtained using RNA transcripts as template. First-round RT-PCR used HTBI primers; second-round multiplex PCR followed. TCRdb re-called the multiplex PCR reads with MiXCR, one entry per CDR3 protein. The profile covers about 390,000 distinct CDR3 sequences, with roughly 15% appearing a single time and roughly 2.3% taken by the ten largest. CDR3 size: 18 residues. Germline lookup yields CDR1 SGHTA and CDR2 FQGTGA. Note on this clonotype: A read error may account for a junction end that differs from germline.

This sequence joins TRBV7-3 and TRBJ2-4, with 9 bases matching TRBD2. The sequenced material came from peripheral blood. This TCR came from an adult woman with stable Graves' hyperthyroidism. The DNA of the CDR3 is TGTGCCAGCAGCCCCAAAGGTCGGGTAGCGGGAGACGGAAACATTAAGTACTTC. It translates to CASSPKGRVAGDGNIKYF.